A selection of T cell receptor beta chains follows, all from one sample in a study of neoadjuvant anti-PD-1 for oral cavity cancer. The method was immunoSEQ multiplex PCR; TCRdb's version includes in-frame clones alone and lacks a portion of them. The data hold over 12,000 clones, with about 64% observed a single time. The sample here was PBMCs, taken before nivolumab (anti-PD-1) treatment. The receptors here all came from a person aged 40 to 85 with oral cavity squamous cell carcinoma. The conserved cysteine and the conserved F or W are not part of the CDR3 here. Rows give clone size only sometimes, using once, few, many, or a class for an expanded clone.

clone size	V gene	J gene	CDR3 protein
once	TRBV10-3	TRBJ2-7	AISESLKWRDSSYEQY
-	TRBV25-1	TRBJ2-7	ASMAGDYEQY
-	TRBV19	TRBJ2-2	ASTPGRYTGELF
-	TRBV29-1	TRBJ1-1	SVVLPRGGGEAF
once	TRBV5-4	TRBJ2-5	ASSLMGTLQETQY
-	TRBV5-4	TRBJ1-1	ASSERTGMNTEAF
-	TRBV6-1	TRBJ2-1	AARLAGDNEQF
-	TRBV4-1	TRBJ1-2	ASSQDGGGRGYT
once	TRBV29-1	TRBJ1-1	SVRQSRGTEAF
once	TRBV5-6	TRBJ2-1	ASSFSPLEGEF
-	TRBV11-3	TRBJ1-1	ASTRGWGVKGTEAF
few	TRBV28	TRBJ1-2	ASSTQTGFYGYT
-	TRBV5-6	TRBJ2-5	ASSLGQIQETQY
-	TRBV10-3	TRBJ1-2	AISGQVGDYGYT
-	TRBV15	TRBJ2-7	ATSRESSPILYYEQY
-	TRBV11-2	TRBJ2-7	ASSESSGFSYEQY
-	TRBV29-1	TRBJ2-7	SVESSDRYEQY
-	TRBV7-8	TRBJ1-6	ASSPGRWTSYSPLH
few	TRBV7-6	TRBJ2-5	ASHVLAGVRETQY
-	TRBV5-5	TRBJ2-7	ASSRRLGGSYEQY
-	TRBV11-2	TRBJ2-5	ASSFGLANQETQY
-	TRBV5-4	TRBJ1-1	ASSLRGRGDTEAF
-	TRBV6-5	TRBJ1-2	ASSYSTGSYT
-	TRBV28	TRBJ2-3	ASSSPGQVFTDTQY
once	TRBV4-2	TRBJ1-1	ASSQGWEGTEAF
once	TRBV5-6	TRBJ1-1	ASSLAGSFATEAF
once	TRBV18	TRBJ2-3	ASSLDRYTDTQY
-	TRBV5-1	TRBJ2-1	ASSLGVMASGTYNEQF
-	TRBV5-1	TRBJ2-4	ASSLRGGFGQNIQY
-	TRBV6-1	TRBJ2-1	ASSETGGSGYNEQF
-	TRBV30	TRBJ1-2	AWDRGRSNYGYT
once	TRBV7-8	TRBJ2-2	AISSGRGTGELF
-	TRBV7-8	TRBJ2-7	ASSLAPAGGPYEQY
-	TRBV9	TRBJ2-2	ASSVAGLAAVTGELF
-	TRBV20-1	TRBJ1-2	SARGGHGYT
-	TRBV6-5	TRBJ2-7	ASTSGQGYEQY
-	TRBV6-1	TRBJ1-4	ASGTGRDEKLF
-	TRBV4-1	TRBJ1-2	ASSQETTRRGYT
once	TRBV12-2	TRBJ2-7	ASRLGRGSYEQY